The source of this T cell receptor beta chain is a study of technical replicates of blood from a few donors. This table comes from immunoSEQ multiplex PCR, and its TCRdb copy is limited to in-frame clones, with some not included. The sample has about 88,000 clones, roughly 94% seen once; the top ten hold around 0.36%. The germline gives CDR1 SGDLS, CDR2 YYNGEE. The CDR3 runs to 14 residues. The germline V and J ends were trimmed by 4 bases and 2 bases, with 10 bases remaining between them. What was sequenced was T cells isolated from PBMCs. The gene calls are TRBV9 and TRBJ1-3, with D tentatively TRBD1 (6 bases). The sequence came from a human donor in good health. The CDR3 sequence: CASSPGTTGNTIYF. The DNA for the CDR3 is TGTGCCAGCAGCCCGGGGACAACTGGAAACACCATATATTTT.